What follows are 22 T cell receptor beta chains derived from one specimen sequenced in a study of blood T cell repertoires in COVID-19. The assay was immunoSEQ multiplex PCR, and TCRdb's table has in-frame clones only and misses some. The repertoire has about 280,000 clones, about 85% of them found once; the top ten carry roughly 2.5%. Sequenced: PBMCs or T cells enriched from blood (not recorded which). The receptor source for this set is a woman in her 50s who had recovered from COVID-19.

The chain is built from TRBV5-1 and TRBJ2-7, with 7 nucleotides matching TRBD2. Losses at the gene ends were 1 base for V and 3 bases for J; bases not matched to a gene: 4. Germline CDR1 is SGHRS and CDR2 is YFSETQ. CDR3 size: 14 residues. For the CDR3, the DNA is TGCGCCAGCAGCTTGACGCGGGAGATCTACGAGCAGTACTTC. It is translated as CASSLTREIYEQYF.

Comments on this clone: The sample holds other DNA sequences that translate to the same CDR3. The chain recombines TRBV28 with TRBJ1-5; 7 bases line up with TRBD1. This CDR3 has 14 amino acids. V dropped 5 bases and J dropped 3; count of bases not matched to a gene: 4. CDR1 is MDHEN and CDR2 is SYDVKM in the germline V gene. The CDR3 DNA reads TGTGCCAGCAGTAGGACAGGCCTCAATCAGCCCCAGCATTTT. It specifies CASSRTGLNQPQHF.

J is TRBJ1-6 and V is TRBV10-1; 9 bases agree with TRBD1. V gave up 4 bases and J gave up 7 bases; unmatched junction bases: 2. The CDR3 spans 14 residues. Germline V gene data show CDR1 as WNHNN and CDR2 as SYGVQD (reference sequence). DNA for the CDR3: TGCGCCAGCAGTGCCGGGACAGGGAATTCACCCCTCCACTTT. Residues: CASSAGTGNSPLHF.

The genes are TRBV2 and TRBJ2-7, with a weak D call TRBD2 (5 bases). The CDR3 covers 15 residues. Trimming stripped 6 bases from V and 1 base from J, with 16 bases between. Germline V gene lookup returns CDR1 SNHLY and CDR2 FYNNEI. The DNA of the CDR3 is TGTGCCAGCAGGGCGGGTCTCGCGCCTTCCTACGAGCAGTACTTC. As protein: CASRAGLAPSYEQYF. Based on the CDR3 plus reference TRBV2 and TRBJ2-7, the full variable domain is EPEVTQTPSHQVTQMGQEVILRCVPISNHLYFYWYRQILGQKVEFLVSFYNNEISEKSEIFDDQFSVERPDGSNFTLKIRSTKLEDSAMYFCASRAGLAPSYEQYFGPGTRLTVT.

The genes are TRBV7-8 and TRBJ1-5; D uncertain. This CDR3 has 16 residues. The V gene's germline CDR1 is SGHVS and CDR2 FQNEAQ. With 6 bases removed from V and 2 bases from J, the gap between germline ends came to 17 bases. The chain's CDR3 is CASREHGVLGNQPQHF. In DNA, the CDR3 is TGTGCCAGCAGAGAACACGGGGTGCTGGGCAATCAGCCCCAGCATTTT.

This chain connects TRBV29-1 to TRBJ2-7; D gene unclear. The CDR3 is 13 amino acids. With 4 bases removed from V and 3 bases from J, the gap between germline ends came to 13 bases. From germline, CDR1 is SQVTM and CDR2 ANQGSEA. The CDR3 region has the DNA TGCAGCGTTGTTTCGATGGCACACTACGAGCAGTACTTC. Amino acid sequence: CSVVSMAHYEQYF.

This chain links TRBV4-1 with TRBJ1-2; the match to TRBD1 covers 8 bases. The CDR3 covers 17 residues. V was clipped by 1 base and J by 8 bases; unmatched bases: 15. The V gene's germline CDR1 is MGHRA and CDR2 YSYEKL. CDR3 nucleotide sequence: TGCGCCAGCAGCCAAGCCGGTCTCAGCAGGACAGGGCTCGGCTACACCTTC. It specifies CASSQAGLSRTGLGYTF.

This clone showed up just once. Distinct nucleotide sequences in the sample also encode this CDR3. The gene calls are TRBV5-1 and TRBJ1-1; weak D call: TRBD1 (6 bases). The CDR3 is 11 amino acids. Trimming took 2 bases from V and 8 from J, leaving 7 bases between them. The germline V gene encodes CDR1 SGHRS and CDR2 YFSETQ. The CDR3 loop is CASSLTGEAFF. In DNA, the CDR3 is TGCGCCAGCAGCTTAACAGGGGAAGCTTTCTTT.

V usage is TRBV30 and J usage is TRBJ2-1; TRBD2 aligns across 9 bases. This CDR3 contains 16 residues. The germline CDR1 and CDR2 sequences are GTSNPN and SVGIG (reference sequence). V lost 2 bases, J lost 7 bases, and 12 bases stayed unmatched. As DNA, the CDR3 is TGTGCCTGGAGTACCTACGGCGGGGGGGCGAGGAATGAGCAGTTCTTC. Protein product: CAWSTYGGGARNEQFF.

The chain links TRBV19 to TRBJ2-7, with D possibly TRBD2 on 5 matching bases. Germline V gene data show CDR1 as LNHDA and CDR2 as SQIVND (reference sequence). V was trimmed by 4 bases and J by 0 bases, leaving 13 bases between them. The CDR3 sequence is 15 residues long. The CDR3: CASSKSGKSSYEQYF. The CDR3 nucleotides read TGTGCCAGTAGTAAATCCGGGAAAAGCTCCTACGAGCAGTACTTC.

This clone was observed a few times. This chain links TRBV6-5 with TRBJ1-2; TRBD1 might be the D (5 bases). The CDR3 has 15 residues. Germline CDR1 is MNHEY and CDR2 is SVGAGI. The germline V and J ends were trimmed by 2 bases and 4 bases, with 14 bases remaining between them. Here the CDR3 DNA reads TGTGCCAGCAGTTACATGCGCGGGACTCTCTATGGCTACACCTTC. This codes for CASSYMRGTLYGYTF.

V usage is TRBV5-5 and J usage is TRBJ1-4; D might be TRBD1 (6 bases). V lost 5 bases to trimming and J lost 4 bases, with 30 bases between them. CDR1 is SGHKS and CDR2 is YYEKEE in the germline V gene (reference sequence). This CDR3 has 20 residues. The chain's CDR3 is CASSRDTSSLVTSLNEKLFF. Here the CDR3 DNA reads TGTGCCAGCAGTCGGGACACCTCTTCCCTGGTTACGTCGCTTAATGAAAAACTGTTTTTT.

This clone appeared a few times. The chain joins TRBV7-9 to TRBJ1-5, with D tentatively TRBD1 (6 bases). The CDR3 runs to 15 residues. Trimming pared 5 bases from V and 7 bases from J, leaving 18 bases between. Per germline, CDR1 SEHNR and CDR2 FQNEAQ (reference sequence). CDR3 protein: CASSGMSGAGQPQHF. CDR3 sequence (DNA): TGTGCCAGCAGCGGGATGTCAGGGGCCGGACAGCCCCAGCATTTT.

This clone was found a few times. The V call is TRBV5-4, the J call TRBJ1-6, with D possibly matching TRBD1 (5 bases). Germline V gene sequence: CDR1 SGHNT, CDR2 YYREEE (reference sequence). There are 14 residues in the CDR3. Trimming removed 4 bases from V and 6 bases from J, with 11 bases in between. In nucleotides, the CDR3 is TGTGCCAGCAGCGCTGACAGCCTTAATTCACCCCTCCACTTT. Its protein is CASSADSLNSPLHF. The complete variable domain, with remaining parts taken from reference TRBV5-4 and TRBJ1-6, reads ETGVTQSPTHLIKTRGQQVTLRCSSQSGHNTVSWYQQALGQGPQFIFQYYREEENGRGNFPPRFSGLQFPNYSSELNVNALELDDSALYLCASSADSLNSPLHFGNGTRLTVT.

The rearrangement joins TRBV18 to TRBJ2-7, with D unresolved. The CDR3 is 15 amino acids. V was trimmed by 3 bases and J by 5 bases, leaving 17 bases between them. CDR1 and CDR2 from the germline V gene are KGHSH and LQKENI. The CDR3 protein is CASSPPGSPSNEQYF. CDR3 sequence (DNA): TGTGCCAGCTCACCGCCGGGTAGCCCATCCAACGAGCAGTACTTC.

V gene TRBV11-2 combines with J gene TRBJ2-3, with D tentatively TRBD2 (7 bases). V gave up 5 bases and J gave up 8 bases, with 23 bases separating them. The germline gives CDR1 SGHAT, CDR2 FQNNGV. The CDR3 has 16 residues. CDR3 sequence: CASSPRVAGALGTQYF. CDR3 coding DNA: TGTGCCAGCAGCCCTCGTGTTGCGGGGGCCTTGGGTACGCAGTATTTT.

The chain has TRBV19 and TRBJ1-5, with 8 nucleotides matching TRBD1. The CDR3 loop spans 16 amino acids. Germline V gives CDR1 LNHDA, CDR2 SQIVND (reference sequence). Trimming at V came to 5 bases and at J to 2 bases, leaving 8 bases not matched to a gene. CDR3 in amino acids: CASSLGTGYRNQPQHF. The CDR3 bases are TGTGCCAGTAGTTTGGGGACAGGTTATCGCAATCAGCCCCAGCATTTT.

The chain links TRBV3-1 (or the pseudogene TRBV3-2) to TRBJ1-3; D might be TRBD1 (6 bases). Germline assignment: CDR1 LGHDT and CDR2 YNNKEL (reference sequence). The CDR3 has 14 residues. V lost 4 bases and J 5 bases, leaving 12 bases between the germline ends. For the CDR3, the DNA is TGTGCCAGCAGCCGACGGGGGGCAAGAAACACCATATATTTT. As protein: CASSRRGARNTIYF.

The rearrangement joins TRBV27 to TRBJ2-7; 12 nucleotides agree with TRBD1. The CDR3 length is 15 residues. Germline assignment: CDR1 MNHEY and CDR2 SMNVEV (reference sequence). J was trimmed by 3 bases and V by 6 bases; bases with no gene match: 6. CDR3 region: CASSSRDRGLYEQYF. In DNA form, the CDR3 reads TGTGCCAGCAGCTCCCGGGACAGGGGGCTCTACGAGCAGTACTTC.

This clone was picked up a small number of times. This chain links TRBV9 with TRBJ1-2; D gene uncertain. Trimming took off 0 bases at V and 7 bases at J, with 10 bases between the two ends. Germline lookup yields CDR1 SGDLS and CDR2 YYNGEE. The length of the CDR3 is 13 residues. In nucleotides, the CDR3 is TGTGCCAGCAGCGTAGGGTCCACGGGTGGCTACACCTTC. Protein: CASSVGSTGGYTF.

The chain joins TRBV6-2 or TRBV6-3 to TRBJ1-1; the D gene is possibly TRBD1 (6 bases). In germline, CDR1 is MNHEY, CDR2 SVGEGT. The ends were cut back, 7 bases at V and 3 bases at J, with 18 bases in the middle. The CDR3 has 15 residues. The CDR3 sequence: CASIPPWGQYTEAFF. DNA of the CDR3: TGTGCCAGCATCCCCCCCTGGGGACAATACACTGAAGCTTTCTTT.

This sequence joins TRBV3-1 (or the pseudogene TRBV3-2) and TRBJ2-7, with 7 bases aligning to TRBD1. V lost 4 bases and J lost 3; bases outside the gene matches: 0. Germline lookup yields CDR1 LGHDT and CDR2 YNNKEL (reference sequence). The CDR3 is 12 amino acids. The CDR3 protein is CASSRQGYEQYF. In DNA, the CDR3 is TGTGCCAGCAGCCGACAGGGCTACGAGCAGTACTTC.